This is a list of T cell receptor beta chains from one sample in a study of regulatory T cells in long-lasting Graves disease. TCRdb independently ran MiXCR on the multiplex PCR reads; one entry per CDR3 protein. This sample has a few hundred thousand distinct CDR3 sequences, with 15% to 20% found just once. The same specimen was also included in a second study, on T cells in Graves' hyperthyroidism and ophthalmopathy.

Sequencing used peripheral blood mononuclear cells (PBMCs), obtained at new diagnosis, from a patient treated with antithyroid drugs. All receptors derive from a woman aged 25 to 39 with Graves disease. Each CDR3 is given with its conserved first and last residue. A D gene is named only where the DNA matches it firmly. Rows may omit the clone size; those that give it use once, few, many or a size class.

d_call j_call v_call clone_size cdr3_aa cdr3_nt
TRBD2 TRBJ2-3 TRBV7-8 many CASSSAFSGATGGTQYF TGTGCCAGCAGCTCAGCTTTTAGCGGGGCTACAGGAGGTACGCAGTATTTT
TRBD1 TRBJ2-7 TRBV5-1 many CASSRGGTGGHEQYF TGCGCCAGCAGCAGGGGGGGGACAGGGGGCCACGAGCAGTACTTC
NA TRBJ1-4 TRBV18 few CASSPRLLAGNEKLFF TGTGCCAGCTCACCACGATTGCTGGCTGGTAATGAAAAACTGTTTTTT
NA TRBJ1-1 TRBV20-1 many CSASGGRVMNTEAFF TGCAGTGCTAGTGGGGGCCGCGTCATGAACACTGAAGCTTTCTTT
TRBD1 TRBJ2-4 TRBV20-1 few CSAGGGRSGVF TGCAGTGCAGGGGGCGGCAGGTCTGGGGTCTTC
NA TRBJ2-1 TRBV20-1 many CSADNAGREPYNEQFF TGCAGTGCCGACAACGCAGGACGCGAGCCCTACAATGAGCAGTTCTTC
NA TRBJ1-6 TRBV7-9 many CASSQRADAYNSPLHF TGTGCCAGCAGCCAAAGGGCAGACGCCTATAATTCACCCCTCCACTTT
NA TRBJ1-4 TRBV27 NA CASSSDGLLDEKLFF TGTGCCAGCAGTTCGGACGGACTTCTAGATGAAAAACTGTTTTTT
NA TRBJ2-7 TRBV2 many CASSLQGSGQYF TGTGCCAGCAGTTTACAGGGATCTGGGCAGTACTTC
NA TRBJ1-1 TRBV6-5 many CASSYKGYGTEAFF TGTGCCAGCAGTTACAAGGGGTACGGCACTGAAGCTTTCTTT
NA TRBJ1-4 TRBV3-1 many CASLGEDEKLFF TGTGCCAGTCTAGGGGAAGACGAAAAACTGTTTTTT
NA TRBJ2-1 TRBV12-3/TRBV12-4 many CASRLTAKRQFF TGTGCCAGCCGCCTAACCGCTAAAAGGCAGTTCTTC
NA TRBJ1-2 TRBV12-3/TRBV12-4 many CASSPTMASYGYTF TGTGCCAGCAGCCCGACAATGGCCTCTTATGGCTACACCTTC
TRBD1 TRBJ1-6 TRBV5-1 few CASSIRDRGFGNSPLHF TGCGCCAGCAGCATAAGGGACAGGGGGTTCGGTAATTCACCCCTCCACTTT
NA TRBJ1-2 TRBV6-5 many CASSSLNRRFDGYTF TGTGCCAGCAGTTCGTTGAACAGGCGGTTTGATGGCTACACCTTC
TRBD2 TRBJ2-3 TRBV12-3/TRBV12-4 many CASTRLAGVSTDTQYF TGTGCCAGCACCCGACTAGCGGGGGTTAGCACAGATACGCAGTATTTT
TRBD2 TRBJ2-7 TRBV5-6 many CASSIGLAGPLREQYF TGTGCCAGCAGCATCGGACTAGCGGGGCCTCTACGCGAGCAGTACTTC
NA TRBJ1-2 TRBV4-1 many CASTRRTEDAFNYGYTF TGCGCCAGCACCCGAAGGACGGAAGATGCTTTTAACTATGGCTACACCTTC
TRBD2 TRBJ2-1 TRBV12-3/TRBV12-4 NA CASSGPAGGHNEQFF TGTGCCAGCAGTGGACCGGCGGGAGGGCACAATGAGCAGTTCTTC
NA TRBJ1-2 TRBV24-1 many CATSVRGYGYTF TGTGCCACCAGTGTGCGGGGCTATGGCTACACCTTC
TRBD2 TRBJ2-7 TRBV7-2 many CASSLGGGALFYEQYF TGTGCCAGCAGCCTTGGGGGGGGAGCCTTATTCTACGAGCAGTACTTC
NA TRBJ2-7 TRBV7-7 few CASSPAETYEQYF TGTGCTAGCAGCCCCGCAGAAACCTACGAGCAGTACTTC
TRBD2 TRBJ2-2 TRBV29-1 many CSVGRGDTGELFF TGCAGCGTCGGACGGGGGGACACCGGGGAGCTGTTTTTT
NA TRBJ2-2 TRBV27 NA CASSPLTGTYTNTGELFF TGTGCCAGCAGTCCCCTGACCGGGACATATACGAACACCGGGGAGCTGTTTTTT
NA TRBJ1-4 TRBV20-1 many CSAHSGFFGEKLFF TGCAGTGCCCACAGCGGGTTTTTTGGTGAAAAACTGTTTTTT
NA TRBJ2-7 TRBV20-1 few CSAIHGTTSHEQYF TGCAGTGCTATCCACGGGACGACCTCCCACGAGCAGTACTTC
NA TRBJ1-3 TRBV5-1 many CASSNNLSGNTIYF TGCGCCAGCAGCAACAACCTCTCTGGAAACACCATATATTTT
TRBD1 TRBJ2-3 TRBV19 few CASSSPTGGSTDTQYF TGTGCCAGTAGTAGCCCGACAGGGGGCTCTACAGATACGCAGTATTTT
TRBD1 TRBJ1-2 TRBV5-4 many CASRGTGGPLYGYTF TGTGCCAGCAGGGGAACAGGGGGGCCTCTCTATGGCTACACCTTC
NA TRBJ2-3 TRBV25-1 many CASSSPGPHAPDTQYF TGTGCCAGCAGTTCCCCGGGTCCCCACGCGCCAGATACGCAGTATTTT
NA TRBJ1-1 TRBV6-2/TRBV6-3 many CASTFSSRGTEAFF TGTGCCAGCACCTTTTCCTCTCGGGGCACTGAAGCTTTCTTT
TRBD1 TRBJ2-1 TRBV4-1 NA CASSLQGNGQFF TGCGCCAGCAGCCTACAGGGGAATGGGCAGTTCTTC
TRBD1 TRBJ1-3 TRBV13 many CASSGTGGYLSGNTIYF TGTGCCAGCAGCGGGACAGGGGGCTACCTCTCTGGAAACACCATATATTTT
NA TRBJ1-2 TRBV7-2 many CASSPFAPGDGYTF TGTGCCAGCAGCCCTTTCGCTCCAGGGGATGGCTACACCTTC
TRBD2 TRBJ2-1 TRBV4-2 many CASSQEGSGGVDEQFF TGTGCCAGCAGCCAAGAAGGTAGCGGGGGGGTGGATGAGCAGTTCTTC
TRBD1 TRBJ2-1 TRBV7-2 NA CASSTRGQGEQFF TGTGCCAGCAGCACGAGGGGACAGGGCGAGCAGTTCTTC
NA TRBJ1-2 TRBV18 many CASSPPPGQNYGYTF TGTGCCAGCTCACCACCCCCGGGGCAAAACTATGGCTACACCTTC
NA TRBJ1-6 TRBV9 few CASSPPGQGNNSPLHF TGTGCCAGCAGCCCCCCCGGCCAGGGCAATAATTCACCCCTCCACTTT
TRBD2 TRBJ2-5 TRBV7-9 many CASSFHSGGNQETQYF TGTGCCAGCAGCTTTCATAGCGGGGGGAATCAAGAGACCCAGTACTTC
TRBD1 TRBJ1-2 TRBV20-1 many CSARQGDGYGYTF TGCAGTGCCAGACAGGGTGACGGCTATGGCTACACCTTC
TRBD1 TRBJ2-7 TRBV12-3/TRBV12-4 many CASSYGTGGYEQYF TGTGCCAGCAGTTACGGGACAGGGGGCTACGAGCAGTACTTC
NA TRBJ2-7 TRBV11-3 many CASSITGRSYEQYF TGTGCCAGCAGCATTACAGGGAGATCCTACGAGCAGTACTTC
NA TRBJ1-2 TRBV6-1 many CASRAIDSSYGYTF TGTGCCAGCAGAGCTATTGACAGCTCGTATGGCTACACCTTC
NA TRBJ1-2 TRBV6-1 many CASSEAPTGTYGYTF TGTGCCAGCAGTGAAGCGCCTACAGGGACCTATGGCTACACCTTC
NA TRBJ2-1 TRBV7-9 NA CASSLNWDEQFF TGTGCCAGCAGCTTGAACTGGGATGAGCAGTTCTTC
NA TRBJ2-1 TRBV5-1 many CASSLVGNFRNEQFF TGCGCCAGCAGCTTGGTGGGGAATTTTAGGAATGAGCAGTTCTTC
NA TRBJ2-1 TRBV6-2/TRBV6-3 many CASSSDRIEQFF TGTGCCAGCAGTTCCGACAGAATTGAGCAGTTCTTC
NA TRBJ2-2 TRBV29-1 NA CSVTGQTNTGELFF TGCAGCGTCACTGGACAGACGAACACCGGGGAGCTGTTTTTT
TRBD2 TRBJ2-5 TRBV7-3 NA CASSVTSGGAETQYF TGTGCCAGCAGTGTGACTAGCGGGGGGGCCGAGACCCAGTACTTC
TRBD1 TRBJ2-3 TRBV12-3/TRBV12-4 many CASSLPGQGADTQYF TGTGCCAGCAGTCTCCCGGGACAGGGTGCAGATACGCAGTATTTT
NA TRBJ1-6 TRBV18 NA CASSLPPLHF TGTGCCAGCTCCCTTCCCCCCCTCCACTTT
TRBD2 TRBJ2-3 TRBV12-3/TRBV12-4 many CASSFRSGAGRGLSTDTQYF TGTGCCAGCAGTTTTCGAAGCGGGGCGGGCCGAGGGCTTAGCACAGATACGCAGTATTTT
TRBD2 TRBJ2-3 TRBV5-1 many CASSSGGGYLGTDTQYF TGCGCCAGCAGCTCGGGGGGTGGGTATCTAGGCACAGATACGCAGTATTTT
NA TRBJ2-3 TRBV18 many CASSPASGTLQYF TGTGCCAGCTCACCAGCATCCGGGACGTTACAGTATTTT
NA TRBJ2-3 TRBV7-2 once CASSPQVASTDTQYF TGTGCCAGCAGCCCCCAGGTGGCTAGCACAGATACGCAGTATTTT
NA TRBJ1-1 TRBV4-1 NA CASTWGVFTEALF TGCGCCAGCACCTGGGGGGTTTTCACTGAAGCTCTCTTT
NA TRBJ1-1 TRBV6-1 many CASSLDSLNTEAFF TGTGCCAGCAGTCTGGACAGCCTTAACACTGAAGCTTTCTTT
NA TRBJ1-2 TRBV13 many CASSLRGGASDGYTF TGTGCCAGCAGCTTAAGGGGGGGCGCGTCTGACGGCTACACCTTC
NA TRBJ2-1 TRBV27 many CASSFRGNEQFF TGTGCCAGCAGTTTCCGGGGCAATGAGCAGTTCTTC
NA TRBJ1-5 TRBV4-1 NA CASSQTGPLISQPQHF TGCGCCAGCAGCCAAACGGGCCCCCTCATAAGTCAGCCCCAGCATTTT